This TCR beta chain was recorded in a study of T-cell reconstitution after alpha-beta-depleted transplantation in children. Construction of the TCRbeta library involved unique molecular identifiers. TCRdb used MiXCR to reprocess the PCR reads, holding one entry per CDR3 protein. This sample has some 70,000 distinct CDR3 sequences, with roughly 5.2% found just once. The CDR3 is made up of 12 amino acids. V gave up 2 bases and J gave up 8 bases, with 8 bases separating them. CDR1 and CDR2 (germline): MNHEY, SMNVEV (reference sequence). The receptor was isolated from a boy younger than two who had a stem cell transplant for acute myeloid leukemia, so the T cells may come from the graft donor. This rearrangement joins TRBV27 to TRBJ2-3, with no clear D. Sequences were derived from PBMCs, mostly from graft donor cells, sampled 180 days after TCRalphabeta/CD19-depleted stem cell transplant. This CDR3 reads CASSLVGTTQYF. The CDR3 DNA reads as TGTGCCAGCAGTTTAGTAGGTACTACGCAGTATTTT.